The 17 T cell receptor beta chains reported below all come from one sample, sequenced in a study of cytomegalovirus exposure and HLA in healthy donors. A multiplex PCR was run with 60 Vbeta primers and 13 Jbeta primers. Generated by immunoSEQ multiplex PCR, the TCRdb table keeps only in-frame clones and is missing some. This sample's table has more than 95,000 clones. Sequencing was done on a sample of PBMCs. The receptors originated from a man aged 40-49 years in good health and CMV-seronegative.

The gene calls are TRBV7-9 and TRBJ2-7; tentative D call: TRBD2 (6 bases). Trimming removed 1 base at V and 2 bases at J, with 18 bases between. The CDR3 is 17 amino acids. Germline assignment: CDR1 SEHNR and CDR2 FQNEAQ (reference sequence). The CDR3 here is CASSLGGGRDVPYEQYF. The CDR3 DNA sequence: TGTGCCAGCAGCTTAGGGGGCGGGCGGGACGTTCCCTACGAGCAGTACTTC.

The rearrangement links TRBV5-1 to TRBJ2-7, with TRBD1 matching over 9 bases. The germline V gene encodes CDR1 SGHRS and CDR2 YFSETQ. Trimming cost V 1 base and J 5 bases; bases outside gene matches: 7. This CDR3 is 15 amino acids long. The CDR3 nucleotides are TGCGCCAGCAGCTTGAGCGGGACAGGGAAAAACGAGCAGTACTTC. Translating gives CASSLSGTGKNEQYF.

The V and J genes are TRBV4-1 and TRBJ2-7; 11 bases match TRBD1. This CDR3 spans 17 amino acids. With 0 bases clipped from V and 3 bases from J, the junction kept 7 bases outside the gene matches. Germline lookup yields CDR1 MGHRA and CDR2 YSYEKL. CDR3: CASSQDPGTGGYYEQYF. In nucleotides, the CDR3 is TGCGCCAGCAGCCAAGATCCCGGGACAGGGGGATACTACGAGCAGTACTTC.

This chain uses TRBV4-3 with TRBJ2-7; TRBD2 matches at 14 bases. With V trimmed by 0 bases and J by 6 bases, 7 bases remained unmatched. Germline V CDR1 and CDR2: LGHNA, YSLEER. This CDR3 contains 17 residues. CDR3 in amino acids: CASSQDLWGLAGVEQYF. The CDR3, as DNA: TGCGCCAGCAGCCAAGATCTTTGGGGACTAGCGGGAGTCGAGCAGTACTTC.

V is TRBV4-3 and J is TRBJ1-6; D is perhaps TRBD1 (5 bases). The CDR3 consists of 16 residues. Germline CDR1 LGHNA, CDR2 YSLEER. V was clipped by 5 bases and J by 1 base, with 12 bases between them. CDR3 sequence (DNA): TGCGCCAGCAGCTCCGACGACAGATCCTATAATTCACCCCTCCACTTT. Translating gives CASSSDDRSYNSPLHF.

This rearrangement joins TRBV30 to TRBJ1-5, with 12 bases aligning to TRBD1. CDR1 is GTSNPN and CDR2 is SVGIG in the germline V gene (reference sequence). The CDR3 sequence is 15 residues long. Losses at the gene ends were 1 base for V and 3 bases for J; bases not matched to a gene: 1. The CDR3 DNA is TGTGCCTGGAGTGGGGGACAGGGGGCCAATCAGCCCCAGCATTTT. Translating it yields CAWSGGQGANQPQHF.

V and J are TRBV6-1 and TRBJ2-5; TRBD1 aligns across 10 bases. The length of the CDR3 is 14 residues. The V and J ends lost 4 bases and 5 bases, in that order; junction bases with no gene match: 4. The germline CDR1 and CDR2 sequences are MNHNS and SASEGT. DNA of the CDR3: TGTGCCAGCAGTGGGGACAGGGGTGGGGAGACCCAGTACTTC. Translating gives CASSGDRGGETQYF.

The chain joins TRBV11-2 to TRBJ1-3; TRBD1 might be the D (5 bases). V lost 0 bases to trimming and J lost 1 base, with 13 bases between them. CDR3 length equals 17 residues. The germline gives CDR1 SGHAT, CDR2 FQNNGV. The CDR3: CASSLDAGLTSGNTIYF. The CDR3 DNA reads TGTGCCAGCAGCTTAGATGCGGGACTGACATCTGGAAACACCATATATTTT.

V gene TRBV7-2 combines with J gene TRBJ2-1; D is unresolved. CDR1 and CDR2 (germline): SGHTA, FQGNSA. Deletions cut 4 bases from V and 8 bases from J, with 6 bases between. The CDR3 is 11 amino acids. The DNA for the CDR3 is TGTGCCAGCAGCTCCCTCTATGAGCAGTTCTTC. As protein: CASSSLYEQFF.

V usage is TRBV10-1 and J usage is TRBJ1-1; a weak D match, TRBD1 (6 bases). V was trimmed by 2 bases and J by 3 bases, leaving 13 bases between them. CDR1 and CDR2 (germline): WNHNN, SYGVQD (reference sequence). The CDR3 covers 15 residues. The CDR3 spells CASSEEGRGYTEAFF. DNA for the CDR3: TGCGCCAGCAGTGAGGAAGGCAGGGGCTACACTGAAGCTTTCTTT.

The rearrangement joins TRBV19 to TRBJ1-3; tentative D call: TRBD1 (6 bases). V was clipped by 5 bases and J by 0 bases, with 11 bases between them. The CDR3 totals 15 residues. Germline CDR1 is LNHDA and CDR2 is SQIVND (reference sequence). The CDR3 sequence is CASSSDSRSGNTIYF. CDR3 bases: TGTGCCAGTAGTTCGGACAGTCGCTCTGGAAACACCATATATTTT.

Here the CDR3 DNA reads TGTGCCAGCAGCCCCGGACAGGGTTTCGGTCAGCCCCAGCATTTT. This encodes CASSPGQGFGQPQHF. This sequence joins TRBV7-2 and TRBJ1-5; 8 nucleotides agree with TRBD1. Germline loops: CDR1 SGHTA, CDR2 FQGNSA. The CDR3 contains 15 residues. V was pared by 5 bases and J by 6 bases, with 9 bases of the junction left unmatched.

The V call is TRBV6-1, the J call TRBJ2-7; D may be TRBD1 (6 bases). Germline CDR1 reads MNHNS; CDR2 reads SASEGT. V lost 6 bases to trimming and J lost 0 bases, with 15 bases between them. The CDR3 is 15 residues long. The CDR3 bases are TGTGCCAGCAGGGCCAACAGGGCCAGCTCCTACGAGCAGTACTTC. Amino acid sequence: CASRANRASSYEQYF.

CDR3 sequence: CASSQGSSTSPQETQYF. The CDR3 coding sequence is TGCGCCAGCAGCCAAGGTTCCTCCACTAGCCCCCAAGAGACCCAGTACTTC. This chain joins TRBV4-1 and TRBJ2-5; the D gene is possibly TRBD2 (6 bases). CDR3 length: 17 amino acids. The ends were cut back, 1 base at V and 1 base at J, with 16 bases in the middle. Germline loops: CDR1 MGHRA, CDR2 YSYEKL.

As to this clone: The identical CDR3 is also encoded by other nucleotide sequences in the sample. J is TRBJ2-1 and V is TRBV11-3; TRBD2 might be the D (6 bases). The CDR3 covers 14 residues. Per the germline V gene, CDR1 is SGHNT and CDR2 is YENEEA. V dropped 1 base and J dropped 5 bases, with 9 bases sitting between them. The CDR3 loop reads CASSLAGLNNEQFF. The DNA for the CDR3 is TGTGCCAGCAGCTTAGCTGGACTAAACAATGAGCAGTTCTTC. The full variable domain, rest sourced from reference TRBV11-3 and TRBJ2-1, is EAGVVQSPRYKIIEKKQPVAFWCNPISGHNTLYWYLQNLGQGPELLIRYENEEAVDDSQLPKDRFSAERLKGVDSTLKIQPAELGDSAVYLCASSLAGLNNEQFFGPGTRLTVL.

The rearrangement uses TRBV5-6 and TRBJ2-1; TRBD2 matches at 8 bases. The CDR3 contains 16 residues. The germline CDR1 and CDR2 sequences are SGHDT and YYEEEE. V trimming: 4 bases; J trimming: 4 bases; junction bases outside the gene matches: 10. Written as DNA, the CDR3 is TGTGCCAGCAGCAAGTCTGGTAGCGGGGCTTACAATGAGCAGTTCTTC. It encodes CASSKSGSGAYNEQFF.

The genes are TRBV6-5 and TRBJ2-5, with TRBD2 identical over 9 bases. The CDR3 has 13 amino acids. With 6 bases clipped from V and 4 bases from J, the junction kept 3 bases outside the gene matches. Germline lookup yields CDR1 MNHEY and CDR2 SVGAGI. The CDR3 loop reads CASRKLAGETQYF. The CDR3 DNA is TGTGCCAGCAGGAAACTAGCGGGAGAGACCCAGTACTTC.